The entry below describes one TCR beta chain. The CDR3 runs to 14 residues. Germline CDR1 SNHLY, CDR2 FYNNEI. Trimming shortened V by 2 bases and J by 5 bases, and 13 bases separated the two germline ends. Clones were read by immunoSEQ multiplex PCR, and TCRdb kept only the in-frame ones, dropping some. Of tens of thousands of clones listed, approximately 93% were seen once; the top ten hold around a quarter. The data were taken from a study of control samples from healthy donors and cancer patients. Sequencing used PBMCs. This clonotype originated in a woman in her forties or fifties with head and neck cancer. The J gene is TRBJ2-7, the V gene TRBV2; D is tentatively TRBD1 or TRBD2 (5 bases each). The CDR3 protein is CASSETGQLNEQYF. CDR3 DNA sequence: TGTGCCAGCAGTGAAACGGGGCAACTAAACGAGCAGTACTTC.